Shown below are 32 T cell receptor beta chains from a single sample sequenced in a study of T cell responses to AZD1222 COVID-19 vaccine. The assay was immunoSEQ multiplex PCR, and TCRdb's table has in-frame clones only and misses some. Of approximately 70,000 clones in the sample, about 91% were seen once. Sequenced material: peripheral blood, taken 28 days after the second dose of the MenACWY control vaccine. The source of these receptors is an adult who received the MenACWY meningococcal vaccine as a control.

This chain links TRBV5-1 with TRBJ2-7; TRBD2 matches at 9 bases. The CDR3 contains 14 residues. Trimming took 5 bases from V and 7 from J; bases not matched to a gene: 10. From germline, CDR1 is SGHRS and CDR2 YFSETQ. The CDR3 DNA reads as TGCGCCAGCAGGGATCTAGCGGGGATAGGGGAGCAGTACTTC. It encodes CASRDLAGIGEQYF. The complete variable domain, with remaining parts taken from reference TRBV5-1 and TRBJ2-7, reads KAGVTQTPRYLIKTRGQQVTLSCSPISGHRSVSWYQQTPGQGLQFLFEYFSETQRNKGNFPGRFSGRQFSNSRSEMNVSTLELGDSALYLCASRDLAGIGEQYFGPGTRLTVT.

V usage is TRBV5-1 and J usage is TRBJ1-1; D gene unclear. Trimming left V 4 bases short and J 6 bases short, with 19 bases between. The CDR3 contains 15 residues. Per germline, CDR1 SGHRS and CDR2 YFSETQ. The CDR3 is CASSINPVLRAEAFF. The CDR3 DNA is TGCGCCAGCAGCATAAATCCGGTACTGAGGGCTGAAGCTTTCTTT.

V and J are TRBV2 and TRBJ1-2; a possible D gene is TRBD1 (6 bases). CDR3 length equals 16 residues. Germline lookup yields CDR1 SNHLY and CDR2 FYNNEI. V was shortened by 0 bases and J by 8 bases, with 19 bases between the two germline ends. The CDR3 DNA reads TGTGCCAGCAGTGAAGCGCGATCGGGCGGACAGTCGGGCTACACCTTC. Amino acid sequence: CASSEARSGGQSGYTF.

The V gene is TRBV18, the J gene TRBJ2-7, with TRBD1 matching over 7 bases. The CDR3 has 14 residues. V gave up 5 bases and J gave up 6 bases; unmatched junction bases: 10. Germline V gene data show CDR1 as KGHSH and CDR2 as LQKENI. The CDR3: CASSSDRQGAEQYF. The CDR3 DNA reads TGTGCCAGCTCATCAGACCGACAGGGAGCCGAGCAGTACTTC.

V usage is TRBV7-8 and J usage is TRBJ1-1; D remains unclear. Germline V CDR1 and CDR2: SGHVS, FQNEAQ. The CDR3 sequence is 13 residues long. V dropped 1 base and J dropped 0 bases, with 3 bases sitting between them. The CDR3 here is CASSLDLNTEAFF. The DNA for the CDR3 is TGTGCCAGCAGCTTAGACCTGAACACTGAAGCTTTCTTT.

This sequence joins TRBV9 and TRBJ1-3; TRBD1 matches at 7 bases. From germline, CDR1 is SGDLS and CDR2 YYNGEE. This CDR3 contains 17 residues. The J segment lost 4 bases and the V segment lost 0 bases, leaving 10 bases of the junction unmatched. The CDR3 spells CASSVATEGARGNTIYF. The DNA of the CDR3 is TGTGCCAGCAGCGTAGCTACTGAGGGGGCAAGAGGAAACACCATATATTTT. Full variable domain (rest looked up from reference TRBV9 and TRBJ1-3): DSGVTQTPKHLITATGQRVTLRCSPRSGDLSVYWYQQSLDQGLQFLIQYYNGEERAKGNILERFSAQQFPDLHSELNLSSLELGDSALYFCASSVATEGARGNTIYFGEGSWLTVV.

This clone was seen once. The V call is TRBV11-2, the J call TRBJ2-1, with 11 bases matching TRBD2. The germline V gene has CDR1 SGHAT and CDR2 FQNNGV. The CDR3 runs to 15 residues. After removal of 6 bases from V and 7 bases from J, the junction contained 8 bases not matched to a gene. The CDR3 DNA reads TGTGCCAGCAGGAAAGGGACTAGCGGAGTTAATGAGCAGTTCTTC. It is translated as CASRKGTSGVNEQFF.

V usage is TRBV28 and J usage is TRBJ1-1, with TRBD1 identical over 8 bases. CDR1 MDHEN and CDR2 SYDVKM come from the germline V gene. This CDR3 region has 16 residues. Trimming took 5 bases from V and 5 from J; bases not matched to a gene: 13. The CDR3 coding sequence is TGTGCCAGCAGTCCGCTAGGACAGGGTGGAGGTACTGAAGCTTTCTTT. Translated: CASSPLGQGGGTEAFF.

The rearrangement uses TRBV12-3 or TRBV12-4 and TRBJ1-1; D unresolved. V lost 5 bases to trimming and J lost 8 bases, with 12 bases between them. This CDR3 is built from 12 residues. This CDR3 reads CASSLWGVEAFF. CDR3 DNA: TGTGCCAGCAGTCTCTGGGGTGTAGAAGCTTTCTTT.

This chain connects TRBV14 to TRBJ1-4, with no clear D. Trimming took 2 bases from V and 6 from J, leaving 4 bases between them. CDR1 and CDR2 from the germline V gene are SGHDN and FVKESK. The CDR3 is 12 amino acids. CDR3 region: CASSQSHEKLFF. The CDR3 nucleotides read TGTGCCAGCAGCCAATCGCATGAAAAACTGTTTTTT.

The CDR3 nucleotides read TGTGCCAGCAGCGCCCGAGGGGACTTCTCTGGAAACACCATATATTTT. Translating it yields CASSARGDFSGNTIYF. V usage is TRBV9 and J usage is TRBJ1-3, with D possibly matching TRBD1 (5 bases). The V end was cut by 3 bases, the J end by 0 bases, with 13 bases between. The CDR3 is 16 amino acids. The germline CDR1 and CDR2 sequences are SGDLS and YYNGEE.

This clone has more than one count but fewer than ten. J is TRBJ2-3 and V is TRBV7-2; no definite D call. The germline V gene has CDR1 SGHTA and CDR2 FQGNSA. The ends were cut back, 2 bases at V and 5 bases at J, with 5 bases in the middle. The CDR3 has 12 amino acids. CDR3 sequence reads: CASSLYGDTQYF. The CDR3 coding sequence is TGTGCCAGCAGCTTATACGGAGATACGCAGTATTTT.

This clone was seen more than once but under ten times. V is TRBV9 and J is TRBJ2-5; D is perhaps TRBD2 (6 bases). The germline V and J ends were trimmed by 4 bases and 5 bases, with 18 bases remaining between them. There are 15 residues in the CDR3. Germline V gene sequence: CDR1 SGDLS, CDR2 YYNGEE. CDR3 region: CASSSSGTWRETQYF. The CDR3 DNA is TGTGCCAGCAGCTCCTCCGGGACTTGGAGGGAGACCCAGTACTTC. Combining the CDR3 with reference TRBV9 and TRBJ2-5 gives the whole variable domain DSGVTQTPKHLITATGQRVTLRCSPRSGDLSVYWYQQSLDQGLQFLIQYYNGEERAKGNILERFSAQQFPDLHSELNLSSLELGDSALYFCASSSSGTWRETQYFGPGTRLLVL.

Here the CDR3 DNA reads TGTGCCAGCAGCTCCCCAGGCTATAATTCACCCCTCCACTTT. Translating it yields CASSSPGYNSPLHF. This chain uses TRBV11-2 with TRBJ1-6; D is ambiguous. V was pared by 4 bases and J by 3 bases, with 7 bases between. CDR1 is SGHAT and CDR2 is FQNNGV in the germline V gene. The CDR3 contains 14 residues.

This clone occurred once. The V gene is TRBV19, the J gene TRBJ1-6; 8 bases map to TRBD1. The germline V gene has CDR1 LNHDA and CDR2 SQIVND (reference sequence). The CDR3 is 15 amino acids. Trimming cost V 9 bases and J 1 base; bases outside gene matches: 5. The chain's CDR3 is CASWDRRSYNSPLHF. CDR3 sequence (DNA): TGTGCCAGCTGGGACAGGCGTTCCTATAATTCACCCCTCCACTTT. Filled out from reference TRBV19 and TRBJ1-6, the complete variable domain reads DGGITQSPKYLFRKEGQNVTLSCEQNLNHDAMYWYRQDPGQGLRLIYYSQIVNDFQKGDIAEGYSVSREKKESFPLTVTSAQKNPTAFYLCASWDRRSYNSPLHFGNGTRLTVT.

This chain joins TRBV5-6 and TRBJ1-2, with TRBD1 matching over 9 bases. The CDR3 runs to 16 residues. V was clipped by 3 bases and J by 0 bases; unmatched bases: 6. CDR1 is SGHDT, CDR2 YYEEEE, per germline. In DNA form, the CDR3 reads TGTGCCAGCAGCTGGGGACAGGGTAATGCTAACTATGGCTACACCTTC. This gives the protein CASSWGQGNANYGYTF.

The chain employs TRBV9 and TRBJ1-3; TRBD1 matches 7 bases. The V segment lost 0 bases and the J segment 4 bases; nucleotides outside the gene matches: 4. Germline CDR1 SGDLS, CDR2 YYNGEE. The CDR3 loop spans 15 amino acids. CDR3 coding DNA: TGTGCCAGCAGCGTAGGGGAACAGGGGGGAAACACCATATATTTT. Its translation is CASSVGEQGGNTIYF.

The V and J genes are TRBV7-7 and TRBJ1-1, with no clear D. The CDR3 covers 15 residues. V was shortened by 5 bases and J by 2 bases, with 15 bases between the two germline ends. Germline CDR1 SSHAT, CDR2 FNYEAQ (reference sequence). This chain's CDR3 is CASSPPPAANTEAFF. The DNA of the CDR3 is TGTGCCAGCAGCCCGCCTCCGGCAGCTAACACTGAAGCTTTCTTT.

CDR3 in amino acids: CASSAGYGYGYTF. CDR3 DNA: TGTGCCAGCAGTGCAGGGTATGGCTATGGCTACACCTTC. The chain has TRBV12-3 or TRBV12-4 and TRBJ1-2, with D perhaps matching TRBD1 (5 bases). Trimming pared 5 bases from V and 4 bases from J, leaving 11 bases between. The CDR3 has 13 residues.

V is TRBV9 and J is TRBJ1-2; tentative D call: TRBD1 (6 bases). The ends were cut back, 3 bases at V and 4 bases at J, with 13 bases in the middle. This CDR3 spans 14 amino acids. The germline gives CDR1 SGDLS, CDR2 YYNGEE. The CDR3 DNA follows: TGTGCCAGCAGCGCCCTTGGACAGCCCTATGGCTACACCTTC. Its translation is CASSALGQPYGYTF.

This clone came up once. The chain combines TRBV19 with TRBJ1-4; D call uncertain. CDR1 and CDR2 from the germline V gene are LNHDA and SQIVND (reference sequence). CDR3 length: 15 residues. Trimming took off 6 bases at V and 0 bases at J, with 11 bases between the two ends. In DNA form, the CDR3 reads TGTGCCAGTAGGGGAAACAGCGCAACTAATGAAAAACTGTTTTTT. The encoded protein is CASRGNSATNEKLFF.

This clone was detected once. The chain couples TRBV7-2 to TRBJ2-5, with D perhaps matching TRBD2 (7 bases). Germline values: CDR1 SGHTA, CDR2 FQGNSA. The V end was cut by 3 bases, the J end by 5 bases, with 16 bases between. The CDR3 covers 15 residues. The CDR3 loop reads CASSFRGAYLETQYF. CDR3 bases: TGTGCCAGCAGCTTCCGGGGGGCCTACCTGGAGACCCAGTACTTC. Variable domain in full (rest from reference TRBV7-2 and TRBJ2-5): GAGVSQSPSNKVTEKGKDVELRCDPISGHTALYWYRQSLGQGLEFLIYFQGNSAPDKSGLPSDRFSAERTGGSVSTLTIQRTQQEDSAVYLCASSFRGAYLETQYFGPGTRLLVL.

The chain has TRBV28 and TRBJ1-1, with 9 bases fitting TRBD1. Germline V lookup: CDR1 MDHEN, CDR2 SYDVKM. CDR3 length: 16 residues. V lost 2 bases to trimming and J lost 11 bases; unmatched junction nucleotides: 15. This CDR3 is CASSLQAGQGGSRAFF. The DNA of the CDR3 is TGTGCCAGCAGTTTACAGGCGGGACAGGGTGGGTCCCGGGCTTTCTTT.

In this sample, this clone turned up once. In DNA form, the CDR3 reads TGTGCCAGTAAAGGGGCTGGCGAATCACGGGGCTACACCTTC. It translates to CASKGAGESRGYTF. The rearrangement joins TRBV19 to TRBJ1-2; weak D call: TRBD1 (5 bases). The germline V gene has CDR1 LNHDA and CDR2 SQIVND (reference sequence). Trimming stripped 7 bases from V and 8 bases from J, with 20 bases between. The CDR3 has 14 amino acids.

The rearrangement links TRBV19 to TRBJ2-3, with a tentative D call TRBD2 (5 bases). The CDR3 is made up of 14 amino acids. Trimming cost V 3 bases and J 6 bases, with 13 bases left between them. Per the germline V gene, CDR1 is LNHDA and CDR2 is SQIVND (reference sequence). The CDR3 protein is CASSISSTGDTQYF. CDR3 DNA: TGTGCCAGTAGTATCTCCTCCACGGGGGATACGCAGTATTTT.

This chain connects TRBV5-1 to TRBJ2-2; D might be TRBD2 (6 bases). Trimming took off 0 bases at V and 2 bases at J, with 17 bases between the two ends. This CDR3 spans 18 amino acids. The germline V gene has CDR1 SGHRS and CDR2 YFSETQ. CDR3 in amino acids: CASSLVGRAEANTGELFF. The DNA for the CDR3 is TGCGCCAGCAGCTTGGTCGGGAGAGCCGAGGCAAACACCGGGGAGCTGTTTTTT.

This clone has a handful of counts. V and J are TRBV20-1 and TRBJ1-1; no clear D gene. Between the trimmed V and J ends, which lost 3 bases and 5 bases, there was a span of 16 bases. CDR1 and CDR2 (germline): DFQATT, SNEGSKA (reference sequence). The CDR3 is 14 amino acids. CDR3 DNA sequence: TGCAGTGCTAGTAAGGGCTCCCGAAAGACTGAAGCTTTCTTT. It encodes CSASKGSRKTEAFF.

This chain uses TRBV12-3 or TRBV12-4 with TRBJ2-7; D is unclear. Deletions cut 6 bases from V and 0 bases from J, with 9 bases between. There are 13 residues in the CDR3. The CDR3 sequence: CASSTSSSYEQYF. CDR3 coding DNA: TGTGCCAGCAGCACGTCGAGCTCCTACGAGCAGTACTTC.

The rearrangement links TRBV7-2 to TRBJ2-2; D possibly corresponds to TRBD2 (6 bases). The V end lost 3 bases, the J end lost 2 bases, and 10 bases lay between the germline ends. This CDR3 region has 15 residues. Germline CDR1 and CDR2: SGHTA and FQGNSA. CDR3 bases: TGTGCCAGCAGCTTTGGGGGGATCAACACCGGGGAGCTGTTTTTT. This encodes CASSFGGINTGELFF.

The chain couples TRBV5-1 to TRBJ2-7, with TRBD1 as a possible D gene (6 bases). The germline V gene encodes CDR1 SGHRS and CDR2 YFSETQ. V lost 3 bases, J lost 0 bases, and 10 bases lay in between. The CDR3 totals 14 residues. The CDR3 protein is CASSWTVSSYEQYF. The CDR3 nucleotides read TGCGCCAGCAGCTGGACAGTGAGCTCCTACGAGCAGTACTTC.

This clone was detected only a few times. V usage is TRBV6-2 or TRBV6-3 and J usage is TRBJ1-2; D remains ambiguous. With 5 bases removed from V and 0 bases from J, the gap between germline ends came to 7 bases. This CDR3 is built from 13 residues. Germline values: CDR1 MNHEY, CDR2 SVGEGT. The CDR3 DNA reads as TGTGCCAGCAGTCTAGGACCTAACTATGGCTACACCTTC. Translated, it gives CASSLGPNYGYTF.

This clone was detected only once. The gene calls are TRBV10-3 and TRBJ2-5; TRBD2 aligns across 8 bases. This CDR3 has 13 amino acids. Germline V gene data show CDR1 as ENHRY and CDR2 as SYGVKD. Germline trimming cut 6 bases from V and 2 bases from J; bases unmatched to any gene: 2. CDR3 region: CAIRVAGQETQYF. CDR3 nucleotide sequence: TGTGCCATCAGGGTAGCGGGGCAAGAGACCCAGTACTTC.